This TCR beta chain was identified in a study of metastatic and nonmetastatic thyroid tumors. Across the study: Both malignant and benign thyroid patients supplied peripheral blood and tumor or nodule tissue samples, across which the repertoires of these patients were then compared.

All patients were untreated before thyroid surgery. A note on this clone: Its antigen is unknown.

Trimming stripped 3 bases from V and 0 bases from J, with 3 bases between. In germline, CDR1 is MNHNS, CDR2 SASEGT. The CDR3 is 13 residues long. Study processing details: CDR3 differences across clinicopathological groups were used to build a distant-metastasis classifier for papillary thyroid cancer. Via MiXCR, TCRdb re-called the PCR reads. The V and J calls were not made by the authors but by TCRdb's processing. The sample has about 39,000 clones; about 19% are singletons. Study-wide results and limits: It was reportedly found that TCR beta diversity was significantly higher in malignant thyroid tumors than in benign nodules, a difference seen in both blood and tumor samples.

The clonotype comes from a female donor with papillary thyroid cancer or a benign thyroid nodule (not recorded which). Some clones in this sample may be carry-over from other donors' samples. Sequenced: tumor tissue. V is TRBV6-1 and J is TRBJ2-1; D remains ambiguous. CDR3 residues: CASSEDSYNEQFF. The CDR3 bases are TGTGCCAGCAGTGAGGACTCCTACAATGAGCAGTTCTTC.